These 22 T cell receptor beta chains share one sample of origin, sequenced in a study of T-cell memory formation after mild COVID-19. MiXCR, applied by TCRdb to the 5' RACE reads, yields one record per CDR3 protein. In the table there are fewer than 140,000 distinct CDR3 sequences, around 12% of which are singletons. Sequencing was performed on PBMCs or a T cell subset sorted from them (not recorded which). These receptors all stem from an adult woman who had mild COVID-19 (a few samples of this study predate the infection). Cell type and time point are not known.

V and J are TRBV20-1 and TRBJ2-7; 10 bases align to TRBD2. The CDR3 loop spans 15 amino acids. After removal of 3 bases from V and 6 bases from J, the junction contained 11 bases not matched to a gene. Per germline, CDR1 DFQATT and CDR2 SNEGSKA (reference sequence). CDR3 nucleotides: TGCAGTGCTAGTGGACACCCGGGACTAGCGTCCGAGCAGTACTTC. It is translated as CSASGHPGLASEQYF.

This clonotype was counted between two and nine times. The gene calls are TRBV27 and TRBJ2-3; 7 nucleotides align to TRBD2. Germline CDR1 and CDR2: MNHEY and SMNVEV (reference sequence). The junction had 8 bases not matched to a gene; V was cut back by 5 bases and J by 0 bases. The CDR3 loop spans 16 amino acids. The CDR3 loop is CASSVWGGGSTDTQYF. CDR3 nucleotides: TGTGCCAGCAGTGTGTGGGGCGGGGGAAGCACAGATACGCAGTATTTT.

Ten or more counts support this clonotype. This rearrangement joins TRBV29-1 to TRBJ2-3; D could derive from TRBD1 or TRBD2 (5 bases each). The CDR3 contains 15 residues. The germline V and J ends were trimmed by 3 bases and 0 bases, with 13 bases remaining between them. From germline, CDR1 is SQVTM and CDR2 ANQGSEA. CDR3 sequence: CSVERGESSTDTQYF. The CDR3, as DNA: TGCAGCGTTGAGAGAGGGGAGTCTAGCACAGATACGCAGTATTTT.

This chain joins TRBV10-3 and TRBJ2-1; TRBD1 aligns across 7 bases. V shed 2 bases and J 1 base; nucleotides not matched to a gene: 2. Germline values: CDR1 ENHRY, CDR2 SYGVKD. CDR3 size: 15 residues. CDR3 sequence (DNA): TGTGCCATCAGTGAGCCGGGACAGTCCTACAATGAGCAGTTCTTC. Protein sequence: CAISEPGQSYNEQFF.

This clonotype was observed many times. The chain combines TRBV5-1 with TRBJ2-7, with TRBD2 identical over 12 bases. The germline gives CDR1 SGHRS, CDR2 YFSETQ. J lost 2 bases, V lost 1 base, and 28 bases had no gene match. This CDR3 has 24 residues. CDR3 DNA sequence: TGCGCCAGCAGCTTGTTTCCCGCGTGGGGGACAAGGACTAGCGGGACTCGGACCGCCTACGAGCAGTACTTC. Amino acid sequence: CASSLFPAWGTRTSGTRTAYEQYF.

V usage is TRBV10-3 and J usage is TRBJ1-1; D remains unclear. V lost 3 bases, J lost 1 base, and 9 bases lay in between. The germline CDR1 and CDR2 sequences are ENHRY and SYGVKD. This CDR3 contains 14 residues. CDR3 nucleotide sequence: TGTGCCATCAGTGACACGCATGGGAACACTGAAGCTTTCTTT. This translates into CAISDTHGNTEAFF.

V gene TRBV29-1 combines with J gene TRBJ1-1; 11 nucleotides match TRBD1. The length of the CDR3 is 14 residues. V lost 8 bases and J lost 4; bases outside the gene matches: 9. Looked up from germline, CDR1 is SQVTM and CDR2 is ANQGSEA. CDR3 DNA sequence: TGCAGCACCCCGGGGGACAGGGGGTTCACTGAAGCTTTCTTT. Translation gives CSTPGDRGFTEAFF.

This clonotype showed up just a few times. The chain has TRBV29-1 and TRBJ2-3; 12 bases agree with TRBD2. Trimming removed 6 bases from V and 3 bases from J; junction bases left unmatched: 10. The CDR3 sequence is 16 residues long. The V gene's germline CDR1 is SQVTM and CDR2 ANQGSEA. The CDR3 protein is CSVVPHTSGRTDTQYF. The CDR3 DNA reads TGCAGCGTCGTGCCTCATACTAGCGGGAGGACAGATACGCAGTATTTT.

In its sample, this clonotype was seen a few times. The genes are TRBV5-1 and TRBJ1-1; D remains unclear. This CDR3 has 13 residues. In germline, CDR1 is SGHRS, CDR2 YFSETQ. The germline V and J ends were trimmed by 2 bases and 1 base, with 6 bases remaining between them. CDR3 region: CASSFDGNTEAFF. DNA for the CDR3: TGCGCCAGCAGCTTTGATGGGAACACTGAAGCTTTCTTT.

The chain joins TRBV20-1 to TRBJ2-7, with a tentative D call TRBD1 (6 bases). V was shortened by 4 bases and J by 4 bases, with 20 bases between the two germline ends. The CDR3 extends over 15 amino acids. CDR1 is DFQATT, CDR2 SNEGSKA, per germline (reference sequence). The CDR3 sequence is CSATPGALQGYEQYF. In nucleotides, the CDR3 is TGCAGTGCTACCCCCGGGGCCCTTCAGGGGTACGAGCAGTACTTC.

V usage is TRBV6-6 and J usage is TRBJ1-6; D may be TRBD1 (6 bases). V was clipped by 0 bases and J by 12 bases, with 27 bases between them. The CDR3 is made up of 19 amino acids. Looked up from germline, CDR1 is MNHNY and CDR2 is SVGAGI (reference sequence). The CDR3 loop reads CASSYSIFRTETIRLPLHF. The CDR3 DNA reads as TGTGCCAGCAGTTACTCGATTTTCAGGACAGAGACTATTCGATTACCCCTCCACTTT.

The chain carries TRBV6-5 and TRBJ1-1; no definite D call. This CDR3 contains 14 residues. V lost 2 bases, J lost 0 bases, and 7 bases lay in between. Looked up from germline, CDR1 is MNHEY and CDR2 is SVGAGI. This chain's CDR3 is CASSYRQMNTEAFF. CDR3 coding DNA: TGTGCCAGCAGTTACCGTCAAATGAACACTGAAGCTTTCTTT.

This chain connects TRBV10-3 to TRBJ2-5; 10 bases fit TRBD2. The junction had 3 bases not matched to a gene; V was cut back by 3 bases and J by 2 bases. The CDR3 is 15 amino acids. From germline, CDR1 is ENHRY and CDR2 SYGVKD. CDR3 sequence reads: CAISDLAGDQETQYF. Here the CDR3 DNA reads TGTGCCATCAGTGATCTAGCGGGAGATCAAGAGACCCAGTACTTC.

This clonotype was seen only a few times. This chain uses TRBV5-6 with TRBJ1-6, with TRBD1 identical over 7 bases. Trimming took 4 bases from V and 8 from J; bases not matched to a gene: 9. The CDR3 is 15 residues long. Germline-derived CDR1 and CDR2 are SGHDT and YYEEEE. CDR3 in amino acids: CASSALTTGYSPLHF. The CDR3 nucleotides are TGTGCCAGCAGCGCACTAACGACAGGGTATTCACCCCTCCACTTT.

This rearrangement joins TRBV7-9 to TRBJ1-2; D is unclear. The V end lost 6 bases, the J end lost 1 base, and 24 bases lay between the germline ends. The CDR3 loop spans 18 amino acids. CDR1 and CDR2 (germline): SEHNR, FQNEAQ (reference sequence). In DNA form, the CDR3 reads TGTGCCAGCAGACACCATACAGATCCCGAAAGACATAACTATGGCTACACCTTC. This codes for CASRHHTDPERHNYGYTF. Using reference TRBV7-9 and TRBJ1-2 for the parts outside the CDR3, the full variable domain is DTGVSQNPRHKITKRGQNVTFRCDPISEHNRLYWYRQTLGQGPEFLTYFQNEAQLEKSRLLSDRFSAERPKGSFSTLEIQRTEQGDSAMYLCASRHHTDPERHNYGYTFGSGTRLTVV.

The V call is TRBV29-1, the J call TRBJ2-7; 7 bases are shared with TRBD1. The CDR3 length is 13 residues. The V segment lost 4 bases and the J segment 0 bases; nucleotides outside the gene matches: 3. Germline CDR1 is SQVTM and CDR2 is ANQGSEA. The CDR3 loop is CSVGRDSSYEQYF. In nucleotides, the CDR3 is TGCAGCGTTGGCCGGGACAGCTCCTACGAGCAGTACTTC.

The chain carries TRBV5-1 and TRBJ1-1; tentative D call: TRBD1 (6 bases). The CDR3 consists of 15 residues. Germline values: CDR1 SGHRS, CDR2 YFSETQ. V lost 3 bases and J 2 bases, leaving 14 bases between the germline ends. The CDR3, as DNA: TGCGCCAGCAGCTCTATACAGGGACTCAACACTGAAGCTTTCTTT. It is translated as CASSSIQGLNTEAFF.

The chain couples TRBV12-3 or TRBV12-4 to TRBJ1-1; D remains ambiguous. This CDR3 has 12 residues. The V and J ends lost 6 bases and 3 bases respectively, with 8 bases between them. CDR3 coding DNA: TGTGCCAGCAGCGTACTGGACACTGAAGCTTTCTTT. Its protein is CASSVLDTEAFF.

This clonotype has only a few counts. The rearrangement uses TRBV27 and TRBJ2-7; possibly TRBD1 for D (6 bases). The V gene lost 3 bases and the J gene lost 0 bases, with 15 bases spanning the gap. This CDR3 is 16 amino acids long. Germline V CDR1 and CDR2: MNHEY, SMNVEV (reference sequence). DNA for the CDR3: TGTGCCAGCAGTTTCCAGGGGTGGGCAACCTCCTACGAGCAGTACTTC. Protein sequence: CASSFQGWATSYEQYF.

This clonotype was seen more than once but under ten times. CDR3 in amino acids: CASSYRVNEQYF. The CDR3 nucleotides read TGTGCCAGCAGTTACAGGGTCAACGAGCAGTACTTC. The chain carries TRBV28 and TRBJ2-7, with D possibly TRBD1 on 6 matching bases. Germline assignment: CDR1 MDHEN and CDR2 SYDVKM. CDR3 length equals 12 residues. Trimming removed 4 bases from V and 5 bases from J, with 9 bases in between.

This clonotype was recorded a few times. This chain uses TRBV4-3 with TRBJ1-1, with TRBD1 as a possible D gene (5 bases). The V end lost 1 base, the J end lost 3 bases, and 9 bases lay between the germline ends. Germline lookup yields CDR1 LGHNA and CDR2 YSLEER. The CDR3 loop spans 14 amino acids. The CDR3 DNA is TGCGCCAGCAGCCAAGTCAGAGGGGACACTGAAGCTTTCTTT. Protein: CASSQVRGDTEAFF.

The chain couples TRBV13 to TRBJ2-7; 8 positions agree with TRBD1. The V gene's germline CDR1 is PRHDT and CDR2 FYEKMQ (reference sequence). The CDR3 has 14 residues. V lost 2 bases to trimming and J lost 3 bases; unmatched junction nucleotides: 3. In DNA form, the CDR3 reads TGTGCCAGCAGCTTACAGGGGGCGGGCTACGAGCAGTACTTC. Amino acid sequence: CASSLQGAGYEQYF.